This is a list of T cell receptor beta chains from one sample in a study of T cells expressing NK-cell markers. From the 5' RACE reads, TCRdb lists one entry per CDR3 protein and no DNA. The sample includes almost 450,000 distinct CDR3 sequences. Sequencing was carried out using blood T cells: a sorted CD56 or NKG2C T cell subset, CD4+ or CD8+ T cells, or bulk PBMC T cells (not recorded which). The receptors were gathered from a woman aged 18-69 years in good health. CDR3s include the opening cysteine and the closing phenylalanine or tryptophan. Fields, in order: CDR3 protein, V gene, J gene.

CDR3: CAISLGRNTGELFF
V: TRBV10-3
J: TRBJ2-2

CDR3: CASSSGQISGNTIYF
V: TRBV7-9
J: TRBJ1-3

CDR3: CASSRRQSKPEAFF
V: TRBV6-2/TRBV6-3
J: TRBJ1-1

CDR3: CSVKDRGNYGYTF
V: TRBV29-1
J: TRBJ1-2

CDR3: CASSQDGPQETQYF
V: TRBV4-1
J: TRBJ2-5

CDR3: CSTGTNIDQPQHF
V: TRBV29-1
J: TRBJ1-5

CDR3: CSATQGTYGYTF
V: TRBV20-1
J: TRBJ1-2

CDR3: CASSWDRITDTQYF
V: TRBV19
J: TRBJ2-3

CDR3: CSVLDHQETQYF
V: TRBV29-1
J: TRBJ2-5

CDR3: CASKGLPTGSYEQYF
V: TRBV5-4
J: TRBJ2-7

CDR3: CASSYVSGLHNEQFF
V: TRBV6-5
J: TRBJ2-1

CDR3: CASSFDLGNTIYF
V: TRBV5-1
J: TRBJ1-3

CDR3: CASSHRFSYGYTF
V: TRBV12-3/TRBV12-4
J: TRBJ1-2

CDR3: CSVEAGVDGYTF
V: TRBV29-1
J: TRBJ1-2

CDR3: CASSSLTGVVQYF
V: TRBV6-5
J: TRBJ2-3

CDR3: CASSFGYSGANVLTF
V: TRBV7-8
J: TRBJ2-6

CDR3: CASSLGLETQYF
V: TRBV5-1
J: TRBJ2-5

CDR3: CASSPGLVPGHLEMAFF
V: TRBV9
J: TRBJ1-1

CDR3: CASSQGLLPYGYTF
V: TRBV7-9
J: TRBJ1-2

CDR3: CSAHRQGVHSPLHF
V: TRBV20-1
J: TRBJ1-6

CDR3: CASSSTVGANVLTF
V: TRBV5-1
J: TRBJ2-6

CDR3: CASTSQPSLAGGLSWRIFF
V: TRBV6-2/TRBV6-3
J: TRBJ2-1

CDR3: CASSLYTSGGRYNEQFF
V: TRBV7-8
J: TRBJ2-1

CDR3: CASSQDVNTGELFF
V: TRBV14
J: TRBJ2-2

CDR3: CSARDSSLQPQHF
V: TRBV20-1
J: TRBJ1-5

CDR3: CSVDPSPGQSPDTQYF
V: TRBV29-1
J: TRBJ2-3

CDR3: CASSYTSSPLQPQHF
V: TRBV6-2/TRBV6-3
J: TRBJ1-5

CDR3: CASSLATGVETQYF
V: TRBV7-9
J: TRBJ2-5

CDR3: CASSQTGNPSYNEQFF
V: TRBV4-2
J: TRBJ2-1

CDR3: CSARELGSRRLAGELFF
V: TRBV20-1
J: TRBJ2-2

CDR3: CASSYGLAADTQYF
V: TRBV6-5
J: TRBJ2-3

CDR3: CASRQAGGTQPQHF
V: TRBV12-3/TRBV12-4
J: TRBJ1-5

CDR3: CASSLGGALQETQYF
V: TRBV5-4
J: TRBJ2-5

CDR3: CASSLALLNSGNTIYF
V: TRBV7-9
J: TRBJ1-3

CDR3: CASSSQLGRGANVLTF
V: TRBV7-6
J: TRBJ2-6

CDR3: CASSQGYSATNEKLFF
V: TRBV4-3
J: TRBJ1-4

CDR3: CASSPRTGMLNEQYF
V: TRBV19
J: TRBJ2-7

CDR3: CASSPTQRSYNEQFF
V: TRBV7-3
J: TRBJ2-1

CDR3: CAMCSGVSEKLFF
V: TRBV28
J: TRBJ1-4

CDR3: CAWSVGGQINEQFF
V: TRBV30
J: TRBJ2-1

CDR3: CAWRWTGSGNTEAFF
V: TRBV30
J: TRBJ1-1

CDR3: CASTTGGFQPQHF
V: TRBV19
J: TRBJ1-5